A single sample is the source of the 11 T cell receptor beta chains below, sequenced in a study of PD-1 blockade in classical Hodgkin lymphoma. Repertoires were generated with immunoSEQ multiplex PCR, while TCRdb's copy carries only in-frame clones and drops some. The sample lists tens of thousands of clones, 80% seen once, with over 15% in the top ten. As for time point: cycle 4 day 1 (C4D1), after five to seven weeks of nivolumab. Exposure to brentuximab vedotin varied, and each patient had relapsed following autologous stem cell transplantation. Sequenced here: peripheral blood mononuclear cells (PBMCs), sampled before the fourth cycle of nivolumab. These receptors were taken from a human donor with classical Hodgkin lymphoma.

The chain recombines TRBV4-3 with TRBJ2-1; D may be TRBD1 (6 bases). Trimming took off 0 bases at V and 5 bases at J, with 11 bases between the two ends. The CDR3 has 15 amino acids. Looked up from germline, CDR1 is LGHNA and CDR2 is YSLEER. The CDR3 sequence is CASSQDLNRDNEQFF. The CDR3 bases are TGCGCCAGCAGCCAAGATCTGAACAGGGACAATGAGCAGTTCTTC.

The J gene is TRBJ2-1, the V gene TRBV5-6, with D perhaps matching TRBD1 or TRBD2 (5 bases each). The V gene lost 2 bases and the J gene lost 3 bases, with 12 bases spanning the gap. Germline CDR1 and CDR2: SGHDT and YYEEEE. The CDR3 totals 15 residues. CDR3 sequence: CASSFPRDGYNEQFF. The CDR3 region has the DNA TGTGCCAGCAGCTTCCCCCGGGACGGCTACAATGAGCAGTTCTTC.

This clone has only a few counts. The J gene is TRBJ1-2, the V gene TRBV7-8; D is uncertain. The CDR3 loop spans 14 amino acids. The V gene lost 5 bases and the J gene lost 4 bases, with 14 bases spanning the gap. Germline V gene data show CDR1 as SGHVS and CDR2 as FQNEAQ. This CDR3 is CASSPVGRPYGYTF. The CDR3 region has the DNA TGTGCCAGCAGCCCAGTCGGCAGGCCCTATGGCTACACCTTC.

The chain recombines TRBV27 with TRBJ2-3; D is undetermined. Germline CDR1 and CDR2: MNHEY and SMNVEV (reference sequence). The CDR3 totals 16 residues. Trimming removed 7 bases from V and 0 bases from J, with 17 bases in between. In DNA, the CDR3 is TGTGCCAGCACCCCCCTTCGGACGTCTAGCACAGATACGCAGTATTTT. Protein sequence: CASTPLRTSSTDTQYF.

The chain has TRBV7-9 and TRBJ2-3; TRBD2 agrees at 8 bases. Losses at the gene ends were 0 bases for V and 3 bases for J; bases not matched to a gene: 8. The germline gives CDR1 SEHNR, CDR2 FQNEAQ (reference sequence). This CDR3 has 17 residues. CDR3 residues: CASSLALGTRGTDTQYF. CDR3 DNA sequence: TGTGCCAGCAGCTTAGCGTTGGGGACTAGAGGAACAGATACGCAGTATTTT.

The chain recombines TRBV7-3 with TRBJ2-5, with TRBD2 matching 16 bases. CDR3 length: 17 residues. Germline V gene lookup returns CDR1 SGHTA and CDR2 FQGTGA. Trimming took 3 bases from V and 3 from J; bases not matched to a gene: 4. For the CDR3, the DNA is TGTGCCAGCAGCTTTGGGACTAGCGGGAGGGCCAAAGAGACCCAGTACTTC. Translating gives CASSFGTSGRAKETQYF. The variable domain in full, completed from reference TRBV7-3 and TRBJ2-5, reads GAGVSQTPSNKVTEKGKYVELRCDPISGHTALYWYRQSLGQGPEFLIYFQGTGAADDSGLPNDRFFAVRPEGSVSTLKIQRTERGDSAVYLCASSFGTSGRAKETQYFGPGTRLLVL.

The chain is built from TRBV11-3 and TRBJ2-1; tentatively, D is TRBD1 or TRBD2 (5 bases each). This CDR3 is built from 16 residues. Trimming took off 5 bases at V and 8 bases at J, with 22 bases between the two ends. The germline V gene has CDR1 SGHNT and CDR2 YENEEA. CDR3 in DNA: TGTGCCAGCAGCGTCACCGGGACCACCAGCAGCGATGAGCAGTTCTTC. It is translated as CASSVTGTTSSDEQFF.

This chain links TRBV11-1 with TRBJ1-3, with D perhaps TRBD1 (5 bases). Trimming left V 5 bases short and J 0 bases short, with 14 bases between. Looked up from germline, CDR1 is SGHAT and CDR2 is FQDESV (reference sequence). The CDR3 contains 16 residues. The CDR3 sequence is CASSQSRANSGNTIYF. The CDR3 nucleotides are TGTGCCAGCAGCCAATCCAGGGCCAACTCTGGAAACACCATATATTTT.

This chain uses TRBV6-5 with TRBJ1-1; 8 nucleotides align to TRBD1. The CDR3 is made up of 15 amino acids. Germline CDR1 is MNHEY and CDR2 is SVGAGI. The ends lost 2 bases at V and 5 bases at J; junction bases unmatched: 7. CDR3 DNA: TGTGCCAGCAGTTACGGGGCAGGGGGCAGAACTGAAGCTTTCTTT. It translates to CASSYGAGGRTEAFF.

The rearrangement joins TRBV11-2 to TRBJ2-5; 7 bases are a match to TRBD1. From germline, CDR1 is SGHAT and CDR2 FQNNGV. Trimming removed 3 bases from V and 7 bases from J; junction bases left unmatched: 5. CDR3 length equals 13 residues. CDR3 nucleotides: TGTGCCAGCAGCTTCGACAGGGCGGGGACCCAGTACTTC. This encodes CASSFDRAGTQYF. Drawing the rest from reference TRBV11-2 and TRBJ2-5, the complete variable domain is EAGVAQSPRYKIIEKRQSVAFWCNPISGHATLYWYQQILGQGPKLLIQFQNNGVVDDSQLPKDRFSAERLKGVDSTLKIQPAKLEDSAVYLCASSFDRAGTQYFGPGTRLLVL.

V gene TRBV11-1 combines with J gene TRBJ2-7; 11 bases fit TRBD2. The J segment lost 3 bases and the V segment lost 5 bases, leaving 3 bases of the junction unmatched. This CDR3 is built from 14 residues. CDR1 and CDR2 from the germline V gene are SGHAT and FQDESV (reference sequence). The CDR3 coding sequence is TGTGCCAGCAGCCAGGGACTAGCGGTCTACGAGCAGTACTTC. It yields the protein CASSQGLAVYEQYF.